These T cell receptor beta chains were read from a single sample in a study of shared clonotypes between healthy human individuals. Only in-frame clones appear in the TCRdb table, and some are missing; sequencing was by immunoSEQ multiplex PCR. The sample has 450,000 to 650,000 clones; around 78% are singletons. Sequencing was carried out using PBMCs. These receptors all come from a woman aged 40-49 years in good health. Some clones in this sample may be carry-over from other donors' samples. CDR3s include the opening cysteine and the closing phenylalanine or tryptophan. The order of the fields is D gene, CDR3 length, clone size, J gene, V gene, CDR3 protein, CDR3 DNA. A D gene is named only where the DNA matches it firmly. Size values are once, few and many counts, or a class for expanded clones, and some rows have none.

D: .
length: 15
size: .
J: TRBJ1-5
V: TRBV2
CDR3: CASSEGQSPNQPQHF
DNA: TGTGCCAGCAGTGAAGGGCAGTCTCCCAATCAGCCCCAGCATTTT

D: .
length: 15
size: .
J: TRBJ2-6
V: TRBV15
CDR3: CATSSDISGANVLTF
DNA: TGTGCCACCAGCAGTGACATCTCTGGGGCCAACGTCCTGACTTTC

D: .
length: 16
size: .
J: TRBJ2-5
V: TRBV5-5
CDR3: CASSLRLGPGEETQYF
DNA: TGTGCCAGCAGCCTCCGACTAGGACCGGGGGAAGAGACCCAGTACTTC

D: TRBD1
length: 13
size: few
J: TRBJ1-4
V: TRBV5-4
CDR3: CASSWGTGEKLFF
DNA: TGTGCCAGCAGCTGGGGGACAGGTGAAAAACTGTTTTTT

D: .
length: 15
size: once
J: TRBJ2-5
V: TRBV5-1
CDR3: CASSLGQDTQETQYF
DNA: TGCGCCAGCAGCTTGGGTCAGGACACTCAAGAGACCCAGTACTTC

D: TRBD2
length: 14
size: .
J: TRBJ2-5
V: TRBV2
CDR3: CASLGLAGPETQYF
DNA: TGTGCCAGCTTGGGGCTAGCGGGTCCGGAGACCCAGTACTTC

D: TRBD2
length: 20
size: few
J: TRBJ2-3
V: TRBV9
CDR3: CASSVADGVAGVIRGDTQYF
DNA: TGTGCCAGCAGCGTAGCTGATGGGGTAGCGGGAGTTATCAGGGGAGATACGCAGTATTTT

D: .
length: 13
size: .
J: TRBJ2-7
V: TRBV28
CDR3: CASSLNRKYEQYF
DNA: TGTGCCAGCAGTTTAAATCGGAAGTACGAGCAGTACTTC

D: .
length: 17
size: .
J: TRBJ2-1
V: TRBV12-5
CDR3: CASGLSRGRGSYNEQFF
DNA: TGTGCTAGTGGTTTGAGTCGGGGAAGGGGTTCCTACAATGAGCAGTTCTTC

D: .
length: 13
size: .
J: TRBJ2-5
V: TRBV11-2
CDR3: CASSLDPQETQYF
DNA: TGTGCCAGCAGCTTAGATCCACAAGAGACCCAGTACTTC

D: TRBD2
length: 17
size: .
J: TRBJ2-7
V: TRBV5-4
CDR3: CASSSVNTGTSGYEQYF
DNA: TGTGCCAGCAGCTCCGTCAATACCGGGACTAGCGGATACGAGCAGTACTTC

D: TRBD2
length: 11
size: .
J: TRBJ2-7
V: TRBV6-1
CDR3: CASWEGDEQYF
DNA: TGTGCCAGCTGGGAGGGCGACGAGCAGTACTTC

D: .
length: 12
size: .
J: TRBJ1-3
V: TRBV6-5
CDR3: CASRTSGNTIYF
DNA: TGTGCCAGCAGAACGTCTGGGAACACCATATATTTT

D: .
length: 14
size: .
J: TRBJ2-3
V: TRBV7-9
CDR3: CASSRDSFTDTQYF
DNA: TGTGCCAGCAGCCGGGACTCGTTCACAGATACGCAGTATTTT

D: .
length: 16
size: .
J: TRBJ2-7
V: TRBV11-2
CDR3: CASSQGLSGLRAEQYF
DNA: TGCGCCAGCAGCCAGGGATTATCGGGACTCCGGGCCGAGCAGTACTTC

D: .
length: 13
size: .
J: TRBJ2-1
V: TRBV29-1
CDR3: CSVEGEFYNEQFF
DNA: TGCAGCGTTGAAGGGGAATTTTACAATGAGCAGTTCTTC

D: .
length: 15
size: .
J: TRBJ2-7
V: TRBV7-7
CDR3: CASSLLAGWSYEQYF
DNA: TGTGCCAGCAGCTTATTGGCGGGTTGGTCCTACGAGCAGTACTTC

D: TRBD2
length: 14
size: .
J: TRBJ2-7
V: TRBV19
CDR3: CASSRGGRWYEQYF
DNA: TGTGCCAGTAGTCGGGGCGGGAGGTGGTACGAGCAGTACTTC

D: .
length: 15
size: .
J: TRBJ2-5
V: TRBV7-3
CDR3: CASSPLGLNQETQYF
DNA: TGTGCCAGCAGCCCCCTGGGACTGAACCAAGAGACCCAGTACTTC

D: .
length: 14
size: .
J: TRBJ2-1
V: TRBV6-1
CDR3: CASRTDHSYNEQFF
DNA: TGTGCCAGCCGGACTGACCACTCCTACAATGAGCAGTTCTTC

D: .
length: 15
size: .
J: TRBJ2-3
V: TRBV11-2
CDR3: CASSLRGDGTDTQYF
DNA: TGTGCCAGCAGCTTAAGAGGGGACGGGACAGATACGCAGTATTTT

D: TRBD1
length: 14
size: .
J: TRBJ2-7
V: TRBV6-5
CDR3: CASSFTRGPYEQYF
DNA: TGTGCCAGCAGTTTCACTAGGGGGCCTTACGAGCAGTACTTC

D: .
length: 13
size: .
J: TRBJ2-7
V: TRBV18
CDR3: CASSPGLTYEQYF
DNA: TGTGCCAGCTCACCCGGACTAACCTACGAGCAGTACTTC

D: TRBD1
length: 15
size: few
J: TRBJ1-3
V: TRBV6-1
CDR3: CASLLGQAAGNTIYF
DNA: TGTGCCAGCCTCCTGGGACAGGCCGCTGGAAACACCATATATTTT

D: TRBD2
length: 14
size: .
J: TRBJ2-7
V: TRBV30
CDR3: CAWSRASGTYEQYF
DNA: TGTGCCTGGAGTCGGGCTAGCGGCACCTACGAGCAGTACTTC

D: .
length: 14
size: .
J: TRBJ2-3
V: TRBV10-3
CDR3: CAISVVTGSDTQYF
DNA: TGTGCCATCAGTGTGGTAACGGGATCTGATACGCAGTATTTT

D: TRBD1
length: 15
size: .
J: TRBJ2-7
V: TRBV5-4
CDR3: CASRTQGDGSYEQYF
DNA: TGTGCCAGCAGGACACAGGGGGATGGTTCCTACGAGCAGTACTTC

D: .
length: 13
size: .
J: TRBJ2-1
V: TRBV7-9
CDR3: CASSLDLGGEQFF
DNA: TGTGCCAGCAGCTTGGATCTAGGGGGGGAGCAGTTCTTC

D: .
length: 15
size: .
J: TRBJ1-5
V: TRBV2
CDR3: CASTLGTRGSQPQHF
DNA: TGTGCCAGCACCCTAGGGACCCGGGGAAGTCAGCCCCAGCATTTT

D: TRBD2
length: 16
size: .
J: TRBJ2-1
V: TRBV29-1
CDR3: CSVEEWQAGGSNEQFF
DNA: TGCAGCGTTGAAGAATGGCAGGCGGGAGGGTCCAATGAGCAGTTCTTC

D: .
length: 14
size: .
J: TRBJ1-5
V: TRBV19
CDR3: CASSIWGQGQPQHF
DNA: TGTGCCAGTAGTATTTGGGGGCAGGGGCAGCCCCAGCATTTT

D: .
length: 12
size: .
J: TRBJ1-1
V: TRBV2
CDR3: CASKTGNTEAFF
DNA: TGTGCCAGCAAAACAGGAAACACTGAAGCTTTCTTT

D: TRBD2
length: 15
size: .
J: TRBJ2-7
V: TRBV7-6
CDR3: CASSPRTSGGLEQYF
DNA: TGTGCCAGCAGCCCCCGGACTAGCGGGGGGTTAGAGCAGTACTTC

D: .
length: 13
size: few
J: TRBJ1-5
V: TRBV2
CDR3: CASSPGGNQPQHF
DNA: TGTGCCAGCAGTCCGGGAGGCAATCAGCCCCAGCATTTT

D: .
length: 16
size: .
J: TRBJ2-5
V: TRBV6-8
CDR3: CASTSTGGKKEETQYF
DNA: TGTGCCAGCACCTCGACAGGAGGCAAAAAGGAAGAGACCCAGTACTTC

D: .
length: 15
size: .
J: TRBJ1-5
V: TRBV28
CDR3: CASSPGGGPDQPQHF
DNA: TGTGCCAGCAGTCCCGGGGGGGGTCCGGATCAGCCCCAGCATTTT

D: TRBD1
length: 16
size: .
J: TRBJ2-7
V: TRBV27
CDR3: CASSPLGQRGDYEQYF
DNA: TGTGCCAGCAGTCCACTGGGACAGAGAGGAGACTACGAGCAGTACTTC

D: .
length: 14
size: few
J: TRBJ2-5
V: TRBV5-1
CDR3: CASSLGPEVETQYF
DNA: TGCGCCAGCAGCCTGGGGCCCGAGGTAGAGACCCAGTACTTC

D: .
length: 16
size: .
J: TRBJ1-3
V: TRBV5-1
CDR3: CASSLAGQTSGNTIYF
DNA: TGCGCCAGCAGCTTGGCAGGACAGACCTCTGGAAACACCATATATTTT

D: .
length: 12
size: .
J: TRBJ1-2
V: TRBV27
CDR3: CASSRANCGYTF
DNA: TGTGCCAGCAGTCGGGCTAACTGTGGCTACACCTTC

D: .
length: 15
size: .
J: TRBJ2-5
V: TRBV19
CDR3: CASTESGGLGETQYF
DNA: TGTGCCAGTACCGAAAGCGGCGGCCTTGGGGAGACCCAGTACTTC

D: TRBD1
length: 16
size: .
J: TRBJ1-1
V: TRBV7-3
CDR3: CASSPEAGQGFTEAFF
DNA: TGTGCCAGCAGCCCGGAAGCGGGACAGGGTTTCACTGAAGCTTTCTTT

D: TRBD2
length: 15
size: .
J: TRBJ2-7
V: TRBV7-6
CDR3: CASSAGLAGTYEQYF
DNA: TGTGCCAGCAGCGCGGGACTAGCGGGAACCTACGAGCAGTACTTC

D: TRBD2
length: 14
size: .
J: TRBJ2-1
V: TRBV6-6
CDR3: CASNPEGGNNEQFF
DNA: TGTGCCAGCAACCCGGAGGGAGGGAATAATGAGCAGTTCTTC

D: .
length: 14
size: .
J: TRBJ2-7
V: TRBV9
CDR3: CASSVAGRPFEQYF
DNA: TGTGCCAGCAGCGTAGCGGGACGACCTTTCGAGCAGTACTTC

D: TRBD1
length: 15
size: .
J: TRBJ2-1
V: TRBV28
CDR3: CATNHRGSIHNEQFF
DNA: TGTGCCACCAATCACAGGGGGTCTATTCACAATGAGCAGTTCTTC

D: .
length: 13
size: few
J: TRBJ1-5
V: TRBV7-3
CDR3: CASSLNSGGPQHF
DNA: TGTGCCAGCAGCTTAAACTCGGGTGGGCCCCAGCATTTT

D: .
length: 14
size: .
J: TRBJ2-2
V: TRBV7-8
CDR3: CASSLGRNTGELFF
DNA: TGTGCCAGCAGCTTGGGGCGGAACACCGGGGAGCTGTTTTTT

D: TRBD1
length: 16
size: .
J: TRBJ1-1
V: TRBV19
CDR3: CASSIRTGVLITEAFF
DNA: TGTGCCAGTAGTATCCGGACAGGCGTTTTGATCACTGAAGCTTTCTTT